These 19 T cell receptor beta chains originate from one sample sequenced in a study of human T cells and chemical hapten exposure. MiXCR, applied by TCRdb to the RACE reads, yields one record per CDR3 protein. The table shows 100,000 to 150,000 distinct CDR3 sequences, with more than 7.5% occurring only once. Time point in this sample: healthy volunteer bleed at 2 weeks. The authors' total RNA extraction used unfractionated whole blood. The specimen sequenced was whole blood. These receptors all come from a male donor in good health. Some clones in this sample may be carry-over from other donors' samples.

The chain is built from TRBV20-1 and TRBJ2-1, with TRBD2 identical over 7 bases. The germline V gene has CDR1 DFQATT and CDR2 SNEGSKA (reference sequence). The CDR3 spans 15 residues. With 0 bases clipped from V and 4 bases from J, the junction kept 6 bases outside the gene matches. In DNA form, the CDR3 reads TGCAGTGCTAGAGATCTGAGCGGGAATTACAATGAGCAGTTCTTC. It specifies CSARDLSGNYNEQFF.

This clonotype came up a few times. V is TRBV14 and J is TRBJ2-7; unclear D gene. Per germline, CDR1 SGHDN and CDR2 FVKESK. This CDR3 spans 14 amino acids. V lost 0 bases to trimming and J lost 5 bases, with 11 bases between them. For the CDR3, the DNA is TGTGCCAGCAGCCAAGAGGCGGCGGCTAACGAGCAGTACTTC. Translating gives CASSQEAAANEQYF.

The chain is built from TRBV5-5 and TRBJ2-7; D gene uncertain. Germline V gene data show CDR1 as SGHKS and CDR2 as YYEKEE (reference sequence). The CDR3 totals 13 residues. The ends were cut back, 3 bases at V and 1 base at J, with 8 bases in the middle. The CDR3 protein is CASSSEASYEQYF. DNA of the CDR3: TGTGCCAGCAGCTCAGAAGCATCCTACGAGCAGTACTTC.

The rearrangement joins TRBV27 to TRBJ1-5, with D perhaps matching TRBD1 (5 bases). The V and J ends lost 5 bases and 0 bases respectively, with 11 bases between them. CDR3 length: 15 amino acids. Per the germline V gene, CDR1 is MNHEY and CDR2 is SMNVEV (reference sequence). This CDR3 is CASSGGRYSNQPQHF. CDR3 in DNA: TGTGCCAGCAGTGGGGGACGGTATAGCAATCAGCCCCAGCATTTT.

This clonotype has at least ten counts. CDR3 DNA sequence: TGTGCCACCAGTGATTCGCGAATAAACTATGGCTACACCTTC. It specifies CATSDSRINYGYTF. The V gene is TRBV24-1, the J gene TRBJ1-2; D is unresolved. The V end lost 2 bases, the J end lost 2 bases, and 8 bases lay between the germline ends. This CDR3 spans 14 amino acids. Germline assignment: CDR1 KGHDR and CDR2 SFDVKD.

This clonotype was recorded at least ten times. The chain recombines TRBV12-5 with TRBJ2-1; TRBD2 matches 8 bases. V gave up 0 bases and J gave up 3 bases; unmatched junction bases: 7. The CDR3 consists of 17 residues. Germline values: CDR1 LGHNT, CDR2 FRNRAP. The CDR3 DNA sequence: TGTGCTAGTGGTTTGGTACGTAATAGCGGGGTCTACAATGAGCAGTTCTTC. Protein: CASGLVRNSGVYNEQFF. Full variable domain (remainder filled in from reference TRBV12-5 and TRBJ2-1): DARVTQTPRHKVTEMGQEVTMRCQPILGHNTVFWYRQTMMQGLELLAYFRNRAPLDDSGMPKDRFSAEMPDATLATLKIQPSEPRDSAVYFCASGLVRNSGVYNEQFFGPGTRLTVL.

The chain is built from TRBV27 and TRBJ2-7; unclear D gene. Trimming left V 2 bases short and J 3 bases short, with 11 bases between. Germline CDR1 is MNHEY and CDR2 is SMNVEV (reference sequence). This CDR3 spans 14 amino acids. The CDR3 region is CASSLIVGVYEQYF. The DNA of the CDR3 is TGTGCCAGCAGTTTAATCGTCGGAGTCTACGAGCAGTACTTC.

DNA for the CDR3: TGCAGTGCTAGAGAAGGGACAGGCTATAAGACTGAAGCTTTCTTT. Protein sequence: CSAREGTGYKTEAFF. This chain uses TRBV20-1 with TRBJ1-1, with 8 nucleotides matching TRBD1. Trimming removed 0 bases from V and 5 bases from J; junction bases left unmatched: 8. CDR1 and CDR2 (germline): DFQATT, SNEGSKA (reference sequence). This CDR3 is built from 15 residues.

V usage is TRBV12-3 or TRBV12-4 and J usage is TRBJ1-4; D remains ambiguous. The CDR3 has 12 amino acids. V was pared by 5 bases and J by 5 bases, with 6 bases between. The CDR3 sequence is CASSPANEKLFF. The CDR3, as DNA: TGTGCCAGCAGTCCGGCAAATGAAAAACTGTTTTTT.

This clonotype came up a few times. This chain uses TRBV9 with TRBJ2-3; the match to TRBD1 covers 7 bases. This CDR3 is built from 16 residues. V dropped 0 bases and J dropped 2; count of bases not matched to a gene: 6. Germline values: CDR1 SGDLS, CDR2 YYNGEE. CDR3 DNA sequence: TGTGCCAGCAGCGTAGAGAGGACAGGTGACACAGATACGCAGTATTTT. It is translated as CASSVERTGDTDTQYF.

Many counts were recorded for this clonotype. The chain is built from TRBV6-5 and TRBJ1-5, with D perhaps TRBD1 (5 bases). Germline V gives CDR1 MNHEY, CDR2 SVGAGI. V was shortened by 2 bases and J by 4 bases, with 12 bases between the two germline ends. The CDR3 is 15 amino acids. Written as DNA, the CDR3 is TGTGCCAGCAGTTACAGCGGGGACGGGAATCAGCCCCAGCATTTT. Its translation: CASSYSGDGNQPQHF.

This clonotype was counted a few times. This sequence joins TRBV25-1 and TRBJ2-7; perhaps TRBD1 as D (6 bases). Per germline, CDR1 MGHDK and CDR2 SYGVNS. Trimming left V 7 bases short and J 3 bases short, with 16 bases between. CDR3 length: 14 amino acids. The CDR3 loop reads CASTQGQGHYEQYF. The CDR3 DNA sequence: TGTGCCAGCACCCAGGGCCAGGGGCACTACGAGCAGTACTTC.

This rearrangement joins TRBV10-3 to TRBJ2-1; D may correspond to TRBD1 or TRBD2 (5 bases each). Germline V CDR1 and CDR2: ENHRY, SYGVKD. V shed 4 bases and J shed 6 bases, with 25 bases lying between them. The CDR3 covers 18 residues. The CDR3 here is CAISGPLRGSPQTNEQFF. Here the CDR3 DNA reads TGTGCCATCAGTGGACCCCTGAGGGGTAGCCCCCAGACCAATGAGCAGTTCTTC.

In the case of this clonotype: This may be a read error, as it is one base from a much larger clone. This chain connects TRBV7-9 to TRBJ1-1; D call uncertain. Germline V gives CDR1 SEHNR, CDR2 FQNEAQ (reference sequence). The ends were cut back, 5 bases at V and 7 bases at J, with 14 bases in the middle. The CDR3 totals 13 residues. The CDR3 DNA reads TGTGCCAGCAGCCACGCCTCGAATCGTGAAGCTTTCTTT. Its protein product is CASSHASNREAFF.

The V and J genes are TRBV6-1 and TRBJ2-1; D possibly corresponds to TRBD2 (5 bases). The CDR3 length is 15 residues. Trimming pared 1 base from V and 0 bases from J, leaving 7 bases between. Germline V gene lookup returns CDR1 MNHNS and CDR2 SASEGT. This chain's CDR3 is CASSEERSSYNEQFF. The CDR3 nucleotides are TGTGCCAGCAGTGAAGAGCGGAGCTCCTACAATGAGCAGTTCTTC.

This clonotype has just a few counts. The CDR3 nucleotides read TGCAGCGCCGTGACACTGTCCCATGGCTACACCTTC. Residues: CSAVTLSHGYTF. J is TRBJ1-2 and V is TRBV29-1, with D unresolved. The CDR3 has 12 amino acids. The germline V and J ends were trimmed by 7 bases and 6 bases, with 15 bases remaining between them. The germline CDR1 and CDR2 sequences are SQVTM and ANQGSEA.

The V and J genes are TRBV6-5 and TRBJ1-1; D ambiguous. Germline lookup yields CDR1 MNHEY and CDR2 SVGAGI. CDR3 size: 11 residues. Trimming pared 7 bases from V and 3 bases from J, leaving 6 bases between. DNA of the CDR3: TGTGCCAGCAAAACCGACACTGAAGCTTTCTTT. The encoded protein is CASKTDTEAFF.

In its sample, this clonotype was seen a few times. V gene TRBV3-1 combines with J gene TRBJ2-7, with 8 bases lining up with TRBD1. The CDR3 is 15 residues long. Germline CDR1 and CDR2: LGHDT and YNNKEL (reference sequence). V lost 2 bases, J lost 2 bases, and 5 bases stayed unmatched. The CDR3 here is CASSQTRDRPYEQYF. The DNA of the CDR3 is TGTGCCAGCAGCCAAACGAGGGACAGGCCCTACGAGCAGTACTTC.

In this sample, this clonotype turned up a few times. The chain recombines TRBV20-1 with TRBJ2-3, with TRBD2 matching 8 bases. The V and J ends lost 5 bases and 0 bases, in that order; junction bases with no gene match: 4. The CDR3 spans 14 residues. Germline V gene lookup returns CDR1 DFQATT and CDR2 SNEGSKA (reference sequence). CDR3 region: CSAQLAGSTDTQYF. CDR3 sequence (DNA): TGCAGTGCTCAATTAGCGGGAAGCACAGATACGCAGTATTTT.